Presented here are 26 T cell receptor beta chains from one specimen sequenced in a study of T cell responses to AZD1222 COVID-19 vaccine. Assay: immunoSEQ multiplex PCR; the TCRdb copy retains only in-frame clones and omits some. In the table there are about 140,000 clones, approximately 95% of which are singletons. The starting material was peripheral blood, obtained on day 0 of MenACWY control vaccination. These receptors were obtained from an adult in good health.

For the CDR3, the DNA is TGTGCCAGCAGCTACCTCCGGGACAATAACATTCAGTACTTC. Translation: CASSYLRDNNIQYF. The chain couples TRBV4-2 to TRBJ2-4, with D perhaps TRBD1 (6 bases). The V gene's germline CDR1 is LGHNA and CDR2 YNFKEQ. Trimming stripped 5 bases from V and 7 bases from J, with 15 bases between. The length of the CDR3 is 14 residues.

This chain joins TRBV9 and TRBJ1-1; tentative D call: TRBD1 (5 bases). The CDR3 loop spans 13 amino acids. Germline V lookup: CDR1 SGDLS, CDR2 YYNGEE. The V gene lost 1 base and the J gene lost 4 bases, with 8 bases spanning the gap. The CDR3 nucleotides are TGTGCCAGCAGCGTATCCCAGGGCACTGAAGCTTTCTTT. This sequence encodes CASSVSQGTEAFF.

This chain links TRBV6-6 with TRBJ1-1, with D unclear. The germline gives CDR1 MNHNY, CDR2 SVGAGI (reference sequence). The CDR3 consists of 13 residues. V lost 2 bases to trimming and J lost 2 bases, with 6 bases between them. CDR3 bases: TGTGCCAGCAGTTACGCGACAAACACTGAAGCTTTCTTT. As protein: CASSYATNTEAFF.

This rearrangement joins TRBV3-1 (or the pseudogene TRBV3-2) to TRBJ1-2, with D tentatively TRBD1 (6 bases). Germline CDR1 is LGHDT and CDR2 is YNNKEL (reference sequence). Between the trimmed V and J ends, which lost 3 bases and 3 bases, there was a span of 11 bases. The CDR3 is made up of 14 amino acids. The CDR3 DNA reads as TGTGCCAGCAGCCACCCAGGGGAGTACTATGGCTACACCTTC. As protein: CASSHPGEYYGYTF.

The chain combines TRBV18 with TRBJ1-6, with a possible D match to TRBD1 (5 bases). CDR1 is KGHSH, CDR2 LQKENI, per germline. V was pared by 4 bases and J by 9 bases, with 19 bases between. The CDR3 runs 16 residues. In nucleotides, the CDR3 is TGTGCCAGCTCACAAATGGACCCGGGCGGGGCTTCACCCCTCCACTTT. It specifies CASSQMDPGGASPLHF.

A single count supports this clone. V gene TRBV6-5 combines with J gene TRBJ2-5; a weak D match, TRBD2 (5 bases). Looked up from germline, CDR1 is MNHEY and CDR2 is SVGAGI. CDR3 length: 14 residues. The V and J ends lost 6 bases and 2 bases respectively, with 13 bases between them. CDR3 coding DNA: TGTGCCAGCAGCCCAGGAGCGGAGCAAGAGACCCAGTACTTC. Translating gives CASSPGAEQETQYF.

This chain connects TRBV4-1 to TRBJ2-7; tentatively, D is TRBD1 or TRBD2 (5 bases each). The V gene's germline CDR1 is MGHRA and CDR2 YSYEKL. This CDR3 region has 13 residues. V was clipped by 2 bases and J by 7 bases, with 12 bases between them. CDR3 sequence (DNA): TGCGCCAGCAGCCAACGGGACCGTCTGGAGCAGTACTTC. It translates to CASSQRDRLEQYF.

The rearrangement joins TRBV5-1 to TRBJ2-7; D could derive from TRBD1 or TRBD2 (5 bases each). Trimming shortened V by 4 bases and J by 6 bases, and 11 bases separated the two germline ends. This CDR3 is 12 amino acids long. From germline, CDR1 is SGHRS and CDR2 YFSETQ. The CDR3 bases are TGCGCCAGCAGCGCATTGGGGACCGAGCAGTACTTC. Encoded protein: CASSALGTEQYF. Based on the CDR3 plus reference TRBV5-1 and TRBJ2-7, the full variable domain is KAGVTQTPRYLIKTRGQQVTLSCSPISGHRSVSWYQQTPGQGLQFLFEYFSETQRNKGNFPGRFSGRQFSNSRSEMNVSTLELGDSALYLCASSALGTEQYFGPGTRLTVT.

This sequence joins TRBV21-1 and TRBJ2-1; TRBD1 is the table's D call and was not checked against the DNA. TRBV21-1 is termed a pseudogene. The CDR3 spans 18 residues. The CDR3 DNA sequence: TGTGCCAGCAGCACCCGGATCCGACAAAAAAGGCATTACAATGAGCAGTTCTTC. Translated: CASSTRIRQKRHYNEQFF.

The CDR3 region is CASSMTGQGISNYGYTF. CDR3 nucleotides: TGTGCCAGTAGTATGACGGGACAGGGGATCTCTAACTATGGCTACACCTTC. This sequence joins TRBV19 and TRBJ1-2; 10 bases match TRBD1. CDR3 length equals 17 residues. Germline CDR1 is LNHDA and CDR2 is SQIVND (reference sequence). The J segment lost 0 bases and the V segment lost 3 bases, leaving 7 bases of the junction unmatched.

The V call is TRBV7-8, the J call TRBJ2-4; possibly TRBD2 for D (6 bases). This CDR3 has 15 residues. CDR1 and CDR2 (germline): SGHVS, FQNEAQ. Trimming cost V 4 bases and J 0 bases, with 10 bases left between them. The CDR3 sequence is CASSSERVAKNIQYF. The CDR3 DNA reads TGTGCCAGCAGCTCCGAGCGGGTAGCCAAAAACATTCAGTACTTC.

The chain employs TRBV7-7 and TRBJ2-1; D gene unclear. V shed 5 bases and J shed 5 bases, with 13 bases lying between them. This CDR3 is built from 14 residues. Germline-derived CDR1 and CDR2 are SSHAT and FNYEAQ (reference sequence). In nucleotides, the CDR3 is TGTGCCAGCAGCCAGAGTGGGGTCAACAATGAGCAGTTCTTC. This translates into CASSQSGVNNEQFF. Variable domain in full (rest from reference TRBV7-7 and TRBJ2-1): GAGVSQSPRYKVTKRGQDVTLRCDPISSHATLYWYQQALGQGPEFLTYFNYEAQPDKSGLPSDRFSAERPEGSISTLTIQRTEQRDSAMYRCASSQSGVNNEQFFGPGTRLTVL.

The gene calls are TRBV19 and TRBJ1-1; no clear D gene. This CDR3 has 11 amino acids. Trimming cost V 1 base and J 8 bases, with 5 bases left between them. In germline, CDR1 is LNHDA, CDR2 SQIVND (reference sequence). The CDR3 loop is CASSIGTEAFF. The CDR3 DNA follows: TGTGCCAGTAGTATAGGGACGGAAGCTTTCTTT.

This chain uses TRBV7-9 with TRBJ1-2; no clear D. The CDR3 sequence is 13 residues long. CDR1 and CDR2 (germline): SEHNR, FQNEAQ (reference sequence). Trimming removed 1 base from V and 1 base from J, with 4 bases in between. Written as DNA, the CDR3 is TGTGCCAGCAGCTTAGACTTTAACTATGGCTACACCTTC. Residues: CASSLDFNYGYTF.

This clone appeared once. The V gene is TRBV5-1, the J gene TRBJ2-5, with 8 bases matching TRBD2. V was pared by 2 bases and J by 5 bases, with 5 bases of the junction left unmatched. The CDR3 extends over 14 amino acids. In germline, CDR1 is SGHRS, CDR2 YFSETQ. The chain's CDR3 is CASSLGAGEETQYF. The CDR3 DNA sequence: TGCGCCAGCAGCTTAGGAGCGGGGGAGGAGACCCAGTACTTC.

The chain combines TRBV12-5 with TRBJ1-5; the match to TRBD1 covers 7 bases. Trimming cost V 5 bases and J 0 bases; bases outside gene matches: 4. Germline loops: CDR1 LGHNT, CDR2 FRNRAP. The CDR3 has 15 residues. CDR3 amino acids: CASGPTGVSNQPQHF. Here the CDR3 DNA reads TGTGCTAGTGGTCCCACAGGGGTTAGCAATCAGCCCCAGCATTTT.

This chain connects TRBV2 to TRBJ2-4, with TRBD1 as a possible D gene (5 bases). The V end was cut by 7 bases, the J end by 6 bases, with 16 bases between. Germline V gene lookup returns CDR1 SNHLY and CDR2 FYNNEI. The CDR3 has 14 residues. The CDR3 loop is CASTTFQGVNIQYF. CDR3 nucleotides: TGTGCCAGCACCACGTTCCAGGGCGTAAACATTCAGTACTTC.

The chain combines TRBV10-3 with TRBJ2-7; 7 positions agree with TRBD1. Germline CDR1 ENHRY, CDR2 SYGVKD. V gave up 2 bases and J gave up 5 bases; unmatched junction bases: 6. The CDR3 runs 14 residues. CDR3 amino acids: CAISEKQGLHEQYF. The CDR3 coding sequence is TGTGCCATCAGTGAGAAACAGGGGCTCCACGAGCAGTACTTC.

V gene TRBV19 combines with J gene TRBJ1-1, with D maybe TRBD1 (6 bases). V was pared by 7 bases and J by 2 bases, with 14 bases between. This CDR3 contains 14 residues. Germline V lookup: CDR1 LNHDA, CDR2 SQIVND (reference sequence). The CDR3 nucleotides are TGTGCCAGTACCGGGGGCCAGGGCAACACTGAAGCTTTCTTT. Amino acid sequence: CASTGGQGNTEAFF. Full variable domain (rest looked up from reference TRBV19 and TRBJ1-1): DGGITQSPKYLFRKEGQNVTLSCEQNLNHDAMYWYRQDPGQGLRLIYYSQIVNDFQKGDIAEGYSVSREKKESFPLTVTSAQKNPTAFYLCASTGGQGNTEAFFGQGTRLTVV.

The chain employs TRBV9 and TRBJ1-2; tentative D call: TRBD1 (5 bases). The CDR3 spans 16 residues. Germline assignment: CDR1 SGDLS and CDR2 YYNGEE. V dropped 4 bases and J dropped 2 bases, with 18 bases sitting between them. The CDR3 loop reads CASSPPQRDGNYGYTF. The CDR3 nucleotides read TGTGCCAGCAGCCCTCCTCAGAGGGACGGCAACTATGGCTACACCTTC.

V usage is TRBV5-6 and J usage is TRBJ1-2; D gene uncertain. The CDR3 covers 15 residues. Germline CDR1 reads SGHDT; CDR2 reads YYEEEE. V was cut by 0 bases and J by 1 base, with 10 bases left in between. The CDR3 sequence: CASSLEGWGNYGYTF. The CDR3 nucleotides read TGTGCCAGCAGCTTGGAAGGCTGGGGTAACTATGGCTACACCTTC.

This chain joins TRBV6-6 and TRBJ1-5; D possibly corresponds to TRBD1 (6 bases). Trimming removed 7 bases from V and 5 bases from J, with 15 bases in between. The CDR3 runs 14 residues. In germline, CDR1 is MNHNY, CDR2 SVGAGI (reference sequence). The CDR3 DNA is TGTGCCAGCACCAAGGGGGGAAACTATCAGCCCCAGCATTTT. Protein product: CASTKGGNYQPQHF.

V is TRBV24-1 and J is TRBJ2-5; D is possibly TRBD1 or TRBD2 (6 bases each). V gave up 1 base and J gave up 4 bases, with 12 bases separating them. The germline gives CDR1 KGHDR, CDR2 SFDVKD. This CDR3 has 15 residues. DNA of the CDR3: TGTGCCACCAGTGATTTTAGGGGGGATGTAGAGACCCAGTACTTC. Protein: CATSDFRGDVETQYF.

J is TRBJ1-3 and V is TRBV28, with D maybe TRBD1 (5 bases). The CDR3 runs 14 residues. The ends were cut back, 6 bases at V and 0 bases at J, with 9 bases in the middle. From germline, CDR1 is MDHEN and CDR2 SYDVKM. CDR3 bases: TGTGCCAGCAGGAGACAGTCCTCTGGAAACACCATATATTTT. It specifies CASRRQSSGNTIYF.

CDR3 DNA sequence: TGTGCCAGCAGTTTCATAGGCAGCTACGAGCAGTACTTC. It is translated as CASSFIGSYEQYF. This chain links TRBV27 with TRBJ2-7; D remains ambiguous. The CDR3 loop spans 13 amino acids. Germline CDR1 and CDR2: MNHEY and SMNVEV (reference sequence). V gave up 3 bases and J gave up 3 bases, with 9 bases separating them.

The chain is built from TRBV5-1 and TRBJ2-2; TRBD2 might be the D (5 bases). Trimming removed 0 bases from V and 5 bases from J, with 17 bases in between. Germline CDR1 and CDR2: SGHRS and YFSETQ. This CDR3 is built from 17 residues. The CDR3 is CASSLAGIPSGTGELFF. Written as DNA, the CDR3 is TGCGCCAGCAGCTTGGCCGGCATCCCCTCGGGGACCGGGGAGCTGTTTTTT.